This T cell receptor (beta chain) comes out of a study of T cells in Graves' hyperthyroidism and ophthalmopathy. A few counts support this clonotype. At one end, the junction sequence differs from germline, possibly due to a read error. Amplified TCR beta CDR3 regions derived from RNA transcripts. The primer set for the first-round RT-PCR of the TCR CDR3 was HTBI. MiXCR was run by TCRdb on the multiplex PCR reads, yielding one entry per CDR3 protein. The sample has hundreds of thousands of distinct CDR3 sequences; approximately 14% are singletons. This CDR3 region has 13 residues. In germline, CDR1 is KGHSH, CDR2 LQKENI.

Sequencing used blood. The chain uses TRBV18 and TRBJ2-7, with D uncertain. The TCR comes from a young woman with Graves' hyperthyroidism. The CDR3 loop is CASSPGRSYGQYF. The CDR3 DNA follows: TGTGCCAGCTCTCCGGGTCGGTCGTACGGGCAGTACTTC.